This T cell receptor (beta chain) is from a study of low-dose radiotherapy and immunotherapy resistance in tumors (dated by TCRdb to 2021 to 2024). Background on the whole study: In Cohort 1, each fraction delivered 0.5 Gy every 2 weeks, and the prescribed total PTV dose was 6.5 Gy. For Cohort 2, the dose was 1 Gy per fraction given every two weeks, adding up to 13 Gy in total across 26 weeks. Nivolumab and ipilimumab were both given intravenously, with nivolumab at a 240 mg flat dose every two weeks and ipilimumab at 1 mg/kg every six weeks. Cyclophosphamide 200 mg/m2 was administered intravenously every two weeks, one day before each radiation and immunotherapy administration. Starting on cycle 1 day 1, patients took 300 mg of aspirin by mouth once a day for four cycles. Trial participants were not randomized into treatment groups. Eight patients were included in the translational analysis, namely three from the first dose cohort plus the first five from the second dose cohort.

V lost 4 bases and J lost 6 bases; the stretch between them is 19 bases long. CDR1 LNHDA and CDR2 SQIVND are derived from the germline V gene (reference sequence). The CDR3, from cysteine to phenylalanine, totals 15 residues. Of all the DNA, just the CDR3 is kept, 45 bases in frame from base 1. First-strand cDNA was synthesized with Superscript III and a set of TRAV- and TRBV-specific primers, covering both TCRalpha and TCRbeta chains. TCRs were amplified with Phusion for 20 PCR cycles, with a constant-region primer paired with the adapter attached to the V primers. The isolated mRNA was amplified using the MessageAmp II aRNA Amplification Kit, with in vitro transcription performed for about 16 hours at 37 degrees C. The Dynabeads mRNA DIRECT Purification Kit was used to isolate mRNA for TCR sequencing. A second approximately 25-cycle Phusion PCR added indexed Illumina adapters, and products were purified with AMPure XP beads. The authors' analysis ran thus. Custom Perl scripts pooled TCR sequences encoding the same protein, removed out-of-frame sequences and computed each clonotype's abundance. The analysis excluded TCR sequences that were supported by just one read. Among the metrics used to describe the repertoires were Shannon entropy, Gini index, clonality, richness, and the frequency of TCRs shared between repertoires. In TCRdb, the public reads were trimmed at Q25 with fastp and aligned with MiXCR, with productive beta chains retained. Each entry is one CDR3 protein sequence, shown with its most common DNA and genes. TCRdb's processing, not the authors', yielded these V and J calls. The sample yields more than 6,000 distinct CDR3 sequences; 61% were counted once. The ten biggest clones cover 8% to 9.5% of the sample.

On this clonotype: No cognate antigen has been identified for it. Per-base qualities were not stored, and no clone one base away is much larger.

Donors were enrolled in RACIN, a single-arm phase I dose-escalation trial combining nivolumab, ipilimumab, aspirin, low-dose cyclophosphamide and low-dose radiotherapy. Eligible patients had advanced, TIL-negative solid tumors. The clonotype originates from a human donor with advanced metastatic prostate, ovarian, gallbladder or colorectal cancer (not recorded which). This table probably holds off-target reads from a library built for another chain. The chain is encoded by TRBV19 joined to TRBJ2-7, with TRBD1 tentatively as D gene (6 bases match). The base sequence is TGTGCCAGTAGTACCTCGCAGACACAGGGCTCCGAGCAGTACTTC. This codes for CASSTSQTQGSEQYF.